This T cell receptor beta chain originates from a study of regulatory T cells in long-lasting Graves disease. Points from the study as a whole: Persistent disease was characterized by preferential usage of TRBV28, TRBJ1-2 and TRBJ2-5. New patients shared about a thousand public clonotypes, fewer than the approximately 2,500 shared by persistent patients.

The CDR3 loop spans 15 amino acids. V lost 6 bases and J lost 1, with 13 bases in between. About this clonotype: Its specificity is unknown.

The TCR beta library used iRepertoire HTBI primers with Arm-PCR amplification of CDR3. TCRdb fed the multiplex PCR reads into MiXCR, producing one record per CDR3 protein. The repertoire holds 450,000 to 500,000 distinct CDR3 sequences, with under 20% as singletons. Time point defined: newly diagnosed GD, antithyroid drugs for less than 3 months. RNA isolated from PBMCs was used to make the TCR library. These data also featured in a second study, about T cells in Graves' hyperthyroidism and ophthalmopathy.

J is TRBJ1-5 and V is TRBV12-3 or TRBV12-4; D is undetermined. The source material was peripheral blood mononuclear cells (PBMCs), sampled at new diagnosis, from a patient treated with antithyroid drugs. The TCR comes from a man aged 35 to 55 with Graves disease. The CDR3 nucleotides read TGTGCCAGCAGCCCTGACACCTTGAGCAATCAGCCCCAGCATTTT. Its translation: CASSPDTLSNQPQHF.